The 20 T cell receptor beta chains in this list originate from one sample, sequenced in a study of cytomegalovirus exposure and HLA in healthy donors. The PCR ran on 60 Vbeta and 13 Jbeta primers. The table came from immunoSEQ multiplex PCR; TCRdb's copy has only in-frame clones and leaves some out. Of some 200,000 clones in the sample, 80% were seen once. The source material was PBMCs. The origin of the receptors is a boy between 10 and 17 years old in good health and CMV-seronegative.

This clone occurred a few times. The chain couples TRBV9 to TRBJ2-2, with D possibly being TRBD1 (6 bases). Per the germline V gene, CDR1 is SGDLS and CDR2 is YYNGEE. This CDR3 is built from 14 residues. V lost 4 bases and J 2 bases, leaving 9 bases between the germline ends. This CDR3 is CASSLQGNTGELFF. The CDR3 nucleotides read TGTGCCAGCAGCCTACAGGGAAACACCGGGGAGCTGTTTTTT.

The chain has TRBV5-1 and TRBJ2-7; 10 nucleotides align to TRBD2. Germline V gives CDR1 SGHRS, CDR2 YFSETQ. The CDR3 runs 16 residues. The V gene end was trimmed by 4 bases and the J gene end by 2 bases; junction bases not matched to a gene: 9. CDR3 nucleotides: TGCGCCAGCAGCCCTCGGACTAGCGGACCCACCTACGAGCAGTACTTC. Protein product: CASSPRTSGPTYEQYF.

The V call is TRBV9, the J call TRBJ2-3, with 10 positions matching TRBD2. V was clipped by 0 bases and J by 3 bases; unmatched bases: 4. CDR3 length: 16 residues. CDR1 is SGDLS, CDR2 YYNGEE, per germline. This CDR3 is CASSVALAGATDTQYF. The CDR3 region has the DNA TGTGCCAGCAGCGTAGCCCTAGCGGGAGCGACAGATACGCAGTATTTT.

The table lists this clone with a few counts. The J gene is TRBJ2-7, the V gene TRBV10-3; D might be TRBD1 (6 bases). The V gene lost 0 bases and the J gene lost 5 bases, with 14 bases spanning the gap. The CDR3 is 15 residues long. Germline V gene data show CDR1 as ENHRY and CDR2 as SYGVKD. The CDR3 DNA sequence: TGTGCCATCAGTGAGTCGACACAGGGTATCGACGAGCAGTACTTC. Amino acid sequence: CAISESTQGIDEQYF.

CDR3 in amino acids: CASSDRGEDGYTF. CDR3 DNA sequence: TGTGCCAGCAGTGACCGTGGAGAGGATGGCTACACCTTC. The chain carries TRBV2 and TRBJ1-2, with unresolved D. CDR1 SNHLY and CDR2 FYNNEI come from the germline V gene. The CDR3 totals 13 residues. Trimming removed 3 bases at V and 6 bases at J, with 11 bases between.

The V call is TRBV6-5, the J call TRBJ1-2, with 9 bases aligning to TRBD1. The V gene's germline CDR1 is MNHEY and CDR2 SVGAGI. With V trimmed by 5 bases and J by 8 bases, 6 bases remained unmatched. The length of the CDR3 is 13 residues. The CDR3 DNA reads as TGTGCCAGCAGTCCCGACAGGGGGTTGGGCTACACCTTC. This gives the protein CASSPDRGLGYTF.

The chain has TRBV6-6 and TRBJ1-6; D unresolved. There are 10 residues in the CDR3. The germline CDR1 and CDR2 sequences are MNHNY and SVGAGI (reference sequence). Deletions cut 8 bases from V and 13 bases from J, with 9 bases between. This CDR3 reads CASGLSPLHF. DNA for the CDR3: TGTGCCAGCGGACTTTCCCCCCTCCACTTT.

The chain recombines TRBV15 with TRBJ2-5; no definite D call. CDR3 size: 15 residues. V was pared by 1 base and J by 1 base, with 10 bases between. The germline gives CDR1 LNHNV, CDR2 YYDKDF (reference sequence). CDR3 protein: CATSRVDTGQETQYF. The CDR3 nucleotides are TGTGCCACCAGCAGAGTAGATACGGGCCAAGAGACCCAGTACTTC. Full variable domain (rest looked up from reference TRBV15 and TRBJ2-5): DAMVIQNPRYQVTQFGKPVTLSCSQTLNHNVMYWYQQKSSQAPKLLFHYYDKDFNNEADTPDNFQSRRPNTSFCFLDIRSPGLGDTAMYLCATSRVDTGQETQYFGPGTRLLVL.

The chain links TRBV6-5 to TRBJ1-1; D not certain. V was cut by 0 bases and J by 1 base, with 6 bases left in between. Germline CDR1 is MNHEY and CDR2 is SVGAGI. The CDR3 has 14 amino acids. The CDR3 region has the DNA TGTGCCAGCAGTTACTCGGCAAGGAACACTGAAGCTTTCTTT. Translating gives CASSYSARNTEAFF.

This rearrangement joins TRBV6-5 to TRBJ1-2; 10 bases line up with TRBD1. CDR1 MNHEY and CDR2 SVGAGI come from the germline V gene. This CDR3 has 15 amino acids. Trimming cost V 0 bases and J 6 bases; bases outside gene matches: 4. CDR3: CASSYSTGGVNGYTF. CDR3 nucleotide sequence: TGTGCCAGCAGTTACTCGACAGGGGGCGTTAATGGCTACACCTTC.

In nucleotides, the CDR3 is TGTGCCAGCAGCTTAGACAGGGCCCCCAGCACTGAAGCTTTCTTT. As protein: CASSLDRAPSTEAFF. V and J are TRBV5-6 and TRBJ1-1; 7 bases match TRBD1. The CDR3 contains 15 residues. CDR1 and CDR2 (germline): SGHDT, YYEEEE. The V and J ends lost 2 bases and 4 bases, in that order; junction bases with no gene match: 8. Looking up the rest from reference TRBV5-6 and TRBJ1-1 gives the full variable domain: DAGVTQSPTHLIKTRGQQVTLRCSPKSGHDTVSWYQQALGQGPQFIFQYYEEEERQRGNFPDRFSGHQFPNYSSELNVNALLLGDSALYLCASSLDRAPSTEAFFGQGTRLTVV.

The chain uses TRBV7-2 and TRBJ2-7, with D possibly TRBD2 on 5 matching bases. CDR1 is SGHTA and CDR2 is FQGNSA in the germline V gene. The V and J ends lost 5 bases and 5 bases respectively, with 19 bases between them. The length of the CDR3 is 15 residues. DNA of the CDR3: TGTGCCAGCAGCACGTTAAACCGAGGGCGGAACGAGCAGTACTTC. Its protein is CASSTLNRGRNEQYF.

The V gene is TRBV19, the J gene TRBJ2-1, with 9 nucleotides matching TRBD2. CDR1 is LNHDA, CDR2 SQIVND, per germline (reference sequence). CDR3 length equals 17 residues. Unmatched junction bases numbered 5, after V lost 0 bases and J lost 2 bases. The DNA for the CDR3 is TGTGCCAGTAGTATAGAGGGGACTAGCAGAACCTACAATGAGCAGTTCTTC. Amino acid sequence: CASSIEGTSRTYNEQFF.

The chain combines TRBV4-2 with TRBJ2-2, with D perhaps TRBD1 (6 bases). This CDR3 has 16 amino acids. Germline V lookup: CDR1 LGHNA, CDR2 YNFKEQ. Trimming shortened V by 0 bases and J by 6 bases, and 14 bases separated the two germline ends. The CDR3 DNA follows: TGTGCCAGCAGCCAAGATGTGCAGGGGTCATCCGGGGAGCTGTTTTTT. Translating it yields CASSQDVQGSSGELFF.

This chain uses TRBV29-1 with TRBJ1-1, with unresolved D. Looked up from germline, CDR1 is SQVTM and CDR2 is ANQGSEA. Trimming shortened V by 4 bases and J by 0 bases, and 15 bases separated the two germline ends. The CDR3 sequence is 15 residues long. The CDR3 region is CSVVLIQALNTEAFF. CDR3 sequence (DNA): TGCAGCGTTGTGTTGATCCAGGCCCTGAACACTGAAGCTTTCTTT.

This chain links TRBV30 with TRBJ2-1; TRBD1 might be the D (6 bases). V shed 3 bases and J shed 8 bases, with 26 bases lying between them. The CDR3 consists of 17 residues. CDR1 and CDR2 from the germline V gene are GTSNPN and SVGIG (reference sequence). The CDR3 here is CAWSLPSGVQREDEQFF. The DNA for the CDR3 is TGTGCCTGGAGCCTCCCTTCAGGGGTCCAACGAGAGGATGAGCAGTTCTTC.

CDR3 sequence: CASSSGTGSHNEQFF. The CDR3 DNA reads as TGTGCCAGCAGCTCCGGGACAGGGTCGCACAATGAGCAGTTCTTC. The chain combines TRBV7-9 with TRBJ2-1; 9 bases are shared with TRBD1. Trimming removed 4 bases from V and 5 bases from J; junction bases left unmatched: 6. In germline, CDR1 is SEHNR, CDR2 FQNEAQ (reference sequence). This CDR3 spans 15 amino acids.

The gene calls are TRBV6-6 and TRBJ1-4, with TRBD1 as a possible D gene (6 bases). V lost 4 bases, J lost 7 bases, and 19 bases lay in between. The CDR3 covers 16 residues. The germline gives CDR1 MNHNY, CDR2 SVGAGI (reference sequence). In DNA, the CDR3 is TGTGCCAGCAGTTTACAGGGACAAGTATCGAGTGAAAAACTGTTTTTT. Amino acid sequence: CASSLQGQVSSEKLFF.

The V call is TRBV18, the J call TRBJ2-5, with TRBD2 identical over 7 bases. Germline CDR1 and CDR2: KGHSH and LQKENI. The CDR3 has 15 residues. With V trimmed by 4 bases and J by 2 bases, 7 bases remained unmatched. CDR3 sequence (DNA): TGTGCCAGCTCACGATTGCCGGGGGGTCAAGAGACCCAGTACTTC. As protein: CASSRLPGGQETQYF. Combining the CDR3 with reference TRBV18 and TRBJ2-5 gives the whole variable domain NAGVMQNPRHLVRRRGQEARLRCSPMKGHSHVYWYRQLPEEGLKFMVYLQKENIIDESGMPKERFSAEFPKEGPSILRIQQVVRGDSAAYFCASSRLPGGQETQYFGPGTRLLVL.

For this clone: One junction end does not reproduce the germline sequence, and a read error may be involved. This chain connects TRBV9 to TRBJ1-5, with 7 bases matching TRBD1. The CDR3 has 14 residues. CDR1 and CDR2 from the germline V gene are SGDLS and YYNGEE. CDR3 amino acids: CASSATGSNQPQHF. The DNA for the CDR3 is TGTGCCAGCAGCGCGACAGGGAGCAACCAGCCCCAGCATTTT.